This is a list of T cell receptor beta chains from one sample in a study of CD8+ T cells in alopecia areata. Repertoires were generated with immunoSEQ multiplex PCR, while TCRdb's copy carries only in-frame clones and drops some. This sample has 200,000 to 250,000 clones; over 60% occur once, and the top ten carry around 4.3%. The sample consisted of CD4+ T cells sorted from blood, taken at week 4, from a patient treated with tofacitinib. These receptors all come from a human donor with alopecia areata. The CDR3 runs from the conserved cysteine through the conserved F or W. D genes are given only for firm matches. Not all rows give a size; the values are once, few, many and, for expanded clones, a class.

abundance: NA; len: 14; v_gene: TRBV19; j_gene: TRBJ1-5; d_gene: NA; CDR3aa: CASSPGPVNQPQHF; CDR3nt: TGTGCCAGTAGCCCGGGTCCCGTAAATCAGCCCCAGCATTTT
abundance: NA; len: 15; v_gene: TRBV6-1; j_gene: TRBJ1-6; d_gene: NA; CDR3aa: CAISESGRDNSPLHF; CDR3nt: TGTGCCATCAGTGAGTCCGGACGGGATAATTCACCCCTCCACTTT
abundance: NA; len: 12; v_gene: TRBV29-1; j_gene: TRBJ2-7; d_gene: NA; CDR3aa: CSAGGTAYEQYF; CDR3nt: TGCAGCGCCGGGGGTACGGCCTACGAGCAGTACTTC
abundance: many; len: 14; v_gene: TRBV15; j_gene: TRBJ2-5; d_gene: NA; CDR3aa: CATRATGNKETQYF; CDR3nt: TGTGCCACCAGAGCAACAGGGAACAAAGAGACCCAGTACTTC
abundance: few; len: 16; v_gene: TRBV4-2; j_gene: TRBJ2-2; d_gene: TRBD2; CDR3aa: CASSQGASGAAGELFF; CDR3nt: TGTGCCAGCAGCCAAGGGGCTAGCGGGGCAGCAGGGGAGCTGTTTTTT
abundance: NA; len: 14; v_gene: TRBV9; j_gene: TRBJ1-3; d_gene: NA; CDR3aa: CASSVAGSGNTIYF; CDR3nt: TGTGCCAGCAGCGTAGCGGGTTCGGGAAACACCATATATTTT
abundance: many; len: 11; v_gene: TRBV30; j_gene: TRBJ2-4; d_gene: NA; CDR3aa: CAWAGLDIQYF; CDR3nt: TGTGCCTGGGCAGGGTTGGACATTCAGTACTTC
abundance: NA; len: 13; v_gene: TRBV7-9; j_gene: TRBJ2-5; d_gene: NA; CDR3aa: CASSLVSTQTQYF; CDR3nt: TGTGCCAGCAGCTTAGTTTCTACGCAGACCCAGTACTTC
abundance: once; len: 13; v_gene: TRBV5-6; j_gene: TRBJ1-1; d_gene: NA; CDR3aa: CASSLGSSVGAFF; CDR3nt: TGTGCCAGCAGCTTGGGATCCTCCGTGGGGGCTTTCTTT
abundance: few; len: 12; v_gene: TRBV7-9; j_gene: TRBJ2-2; d_gene: NA; CDR3aa: CASSSATGELFF; CDR3nt: TGTGCCAGCAGCTCAGCCACCGGGGAGCTGTTTTTT
abundance: NA; len: 17; v_gene: TRBV7-9; j_gene: TRBJ2-7; d_gene: NA; CDR3aa: CASSQEPQNGLSYEQYF; CDR3nt: TGTGCCAGCAGCCAAGAGCCTCAGAACGGCTTGTCCTACGAGCAGTACTTC
abundance: NA; len: 15; v_gene: TRBV7-9; j_gene: TRBJ2-1; d_gene: TRBD1; CDR3aa: CASSLGQGQYNEQFF; CDR3nt: TGTGCCAGCAGCTTAGGACAGGGCCAATACAATGAGCAGTTCTTC
abundance: NA; len: 14; v_gene: TRBV6-6; j_gene: TRBJ2-3; d_gene: NA; CDR3aa: CASSYGQSTDTQYF; CDR3nt: TGTGCCAGCAGTTACGGGCAATCCACAGATACGCAGTATTTT
abundance: NA; len: 13; v_gene: TRBV11-2; j_gene: TRBJ2-5; d_gene: NA; CDR3aa: CASSSRAQRTQYF; CDR3nt: TGTGCCAGCAGCTCCCGGGCGCAAAGGACCCAGTACTTC
abundance: few; len: 13; v_gene: TRBV19; j_gene: TRBJ1-2; d_gene: NA; CDR3aa: CASTSRTNYGYTF; CDR3nt: TGTGCCAGTACGAGCCGAACTAACTATGGCTACACCTTC
abundance: NA; len: 13; v_gene: TRBV30; j_gene: TRBJ2-7; d_gene: TRBD1; CDR3aa: CAWRRGQAYEQYF; CDR3nt: TGTGCCTGGAGACGGGGACAGGCCTACGAGCAGTACTTC
abundance: NA; len: 13; v_gene: TRBV29-1; j_gene: TRBJ1-1; d_gene: TRBD1; CDR3aa: CSVDEGAGTEAFF; CDR3nt: TGCAGCGTTGATGAGGGGGCGGGCACTGAAGCTTTCTTT
abundance: NA; len: 15; v_gene: TRBV18; j_gene: TRBJ2-7; d_gene: NA; CDR3aa: CASSPPSRGPYEQYF; CDR3nt: TGTGCCAGCTCACCACCCTCCAGGGGTCCCTACGAGCAGTACTTC
abundance: NA; len: 9; v_gene: TRBV30; j_gene: TRBJ1-1; d_gene: NA; CDR3aa: CAWNGEAFF; CDR3nt: TGTGCCTGGAACGGAGAAGCTTTCTTT
abundance: NA; len: 13; v_gene: TRBV25-1; j_gene: TRBJ2-7; d_gene: NA; CDR3aa: CASSEPDRSEQYF; CDR3nt: TGTGCCAGCAGTGAACCCGACAGGAGCGAGCAGTACTTC
abundance: once; len: 13; v_gene: TRBV25-1; j_gene: TRBJ1-6; d_gene: NA; CDR3aa: CASSEMLNSPLHF; CDR3nt: TGTGCCAGCAGTGAAATGCTTAATTCACCCCTCCACTTT
abundance: few; len: 11; v_gene: TRBV29-1; j_gene: TRBJ1-3; d_gene: NA; CDR3aa: CSVLSGNTIYF; CDR3nt: TGCAGCGTCCTCTCTGGAAACACCATATATTTT
abundance: NA; len: 14; v_gene: TRBV10-3; j_gene: TRBJ1-5; d_gene: NA; CDR3aa: CAISEDPRGQPQHF; CDR3nt: TGTGCCATCAGTGAGGACCCCCGAGGTCAGCCCCAGCATTTT
abundance: NA; len: 12; v_gene: TRBV7-9; j_gene: TRBJ1-5; d_gene: NA; CDR3aa: CASSSPNQPQHF; CDR3nt: TGTGCCAGCAGCTCCCCTAATCAGCCCCAGCATTTT
abundance: NA; len: 14; v_gene: TRBV11-2; j_gene: TRBJ1-2; d_gene: TRBD1; CDR3aa: CASSPLQGGNGYTF; CDR3nt: TGTGCCAGCAGCCCCCTCCAGGGGGGGAATGGCTACACCTTC
abundance: few; len: 10; v_gene: TRBV5-6; j_gene: TRBJ1-2; d_gene: NA; CDR3aa: CASIIYGYTF; CDR3nt: TGTGCCAGCATCATATATGGCTACACCTTC
abundance: NA; len: 13; v_gene: TRBV5-6; j_gene: TRBJ2-3; d_gene: NA; CDR3aa: CASSLLAAVTQYF; CDR3nt: TGTGCCAGCAGCTTATTAGCGGCAGTAACGCAGTATTTT
abundance: few; len: 14; v_gene: TRBV5-4; j_gene: TRBJ1-3; d_gene: NA; CDR3aa: CASSFTGSGNTIYF; CDR3nt: TGTGCCAGCAGCTTCACCGGTTCCGGAAACACCATATATTTT
abundance: NA; len: 15; v_gene: TRBV29-1; j_gene: TRBJ1-2; d_gene: TRBD1; CDR3aa: CSVEGQQGIRYGYTF; CDR3nt: TGCAGCGTTGAGGGGCAACAGGGGATCCGCTATGGCTACACCTTC
abundance: NA; len: 13; v_gene: TRBV6-1; j_gene: TRBJ2-7; d_gene: NA; CDR3aa: CASSGTVEGVQYF; CDR3nt: TGTGCCAGCAGTGGAACCGTCGAAGGCGTGCAGTACTTC
abundance: NA; len: 11; v_gene: TRBV6-1; j_gene: TRBJ2-7; d_gene: NA; CDR3aa: CASSSRREQYF; CDR3nt: TGTGCCAGCAGTTCCCGGAGAGAGCAGTACTTC
abundance: NA; len: 11; v_gene: TRBV29-1; j_gene: TRBJ1-2; d_gene: TRBD1; CDR3aa: CSVAGTDGYTF; CDR3nt: TGCAGCGTTGCTGGGACAGATGGCTACACCTTC
abundance: few; len: 16; v_gene: TRBV23-1; j_gene: TRBJ2-2; d_gene: NA; CDR3aa: CASSLLGWTNTGELFF; CDR3nt: TGCGCCAGCAGTCTACTAGGGTGGACGAACACCGGGGAGCTGTTTTTT
abundance: once; len: 14; v_gene: TRBV28; j_gene: TRBJ2-1; d_gene: TRBD1; CDR3aa: CASRKRTGKDEQFF; CDR3nt: TGTGCCAGCAGGAAGAGGACAGGGAAGGATGAGCAGTTCTTC
abundance: NA; len: 14; v_gene: TRBV7-3; j_gene: TRBJ1-6; d_gene: NA; CDR3aa: CASRQGPYNSPLHF; CDR3nt: TGTGCCAGCAGGCAGGGGCCCTATAATTCACCCCTCCACTTT
abundance: few; len: 13; v_gene: TRBV27; j_gene: TRBJ1-5; d_gene: NA; CDR3aa: CASSLNGNQPQHF; CDR3nt: TGTGCCAGCAGTTTAAATGGCAATCAGCCCCAGCATTTT
abundance: NA; len: 17; v_gene: TRBV7-9; j_gene: TRBJ1-4; d_gene: NA; CDR3aa: CASSTSGPGATNEKLFF; CDR3nt: TGTGCCAGCAGCACCTCAGGGCCGGGGGCAACTAATGAAAAACTGTTTTTT
abundance: NA; len: 15; v_gene: TRBV9; j_gene: TRBJ2-5; d_gene: TRBD2; CDR3aa: CASSFSSGGDETQYF; CDR3nt: TGTGCCAGCAGCTTCTCTAGCGGGGGGGACGAGACCCAGTACTTC
abundance: NA; len: 16; v_gene: TRBV15; j_gene: TRBJ2-3; d_gene: TRBD2; CDR3aa: CATSSASGGPTDTQYF; CDR3nt: TGTGCCACCAGCTCGGCTAGCGGGGGTCCCACAGATACGCAGTATTTT
abundance: NA; len: 15; v_gene: TRBV2; j_gene: TRBJ1-5; d_gene: NA; CDR3aa: CASSEGRSFAQPQHF; CDR3nt: TGTGCCAGCAGTGAGGGCAGGTCCTTCGCTCAGCCCCAGCATTTT
abundance: NA; len: 12; v_gene: TRBV29-1; j_gene: TRBJ2-2; d_gene: NA; CDR3aa: CSVGGGTGELFF; CDR3nt: TGCAGCGTGGGTGGAGGGACCGGGGAGCTGTTTTTT
abundance: NA; len: 16; v_gene: TRBV30; j_gene: TRBJ1-2; d_gene: NA; CDR3aa: CAWVRGAGDTNYGYTF; CDR3nt: TGTGCCTGGGTAAGGGGCGCAGGAGATACTAACTATGGCTACACCTTC
abundance: NA; len: 14; v_gene: TRBV9; j_gene: TRBJ2-2; d_gene: NA; CDR3aa: CASSLTSSAGELFF; CDR3nt: TGTGCCAGCAGCCTAACTAGCTCTGCCGGGGAGCTGTTTTTT
abundance: NA; len: 16; v_gene: TRBV14; j_gene: TRBJ2-1; d_gene: TRBD2; CDR3aa: CASSQSLAGVGNEQFF; CDR3nt: TGTGCCAGCAGCCAAAGCCTAGCGGGGGTTGGCAATGAGCAGTTCTTC
abundance: NA; len: 15; v_gene: TRBV2; j_gene: TRBJ1-5; d_gene: NA; CDR3aa: CASSPSQLGNQPQHF; CDR3nt: TGTGCCAGCAGTCCCTCCCAGCTAGGCAATCAGCCCCAGCATTTT
abundance: NA; len: 16; v_gene: TRBV5-6; j_gene: TRBJ1-2; d_gene: TRBD1; CDR3aa: CASSHPGVQGANGYTF; CDR3nt: TGTGCCAGCAGCCACCCCGGGGTGCAGGGGGCGAATGGCTACACCTTC